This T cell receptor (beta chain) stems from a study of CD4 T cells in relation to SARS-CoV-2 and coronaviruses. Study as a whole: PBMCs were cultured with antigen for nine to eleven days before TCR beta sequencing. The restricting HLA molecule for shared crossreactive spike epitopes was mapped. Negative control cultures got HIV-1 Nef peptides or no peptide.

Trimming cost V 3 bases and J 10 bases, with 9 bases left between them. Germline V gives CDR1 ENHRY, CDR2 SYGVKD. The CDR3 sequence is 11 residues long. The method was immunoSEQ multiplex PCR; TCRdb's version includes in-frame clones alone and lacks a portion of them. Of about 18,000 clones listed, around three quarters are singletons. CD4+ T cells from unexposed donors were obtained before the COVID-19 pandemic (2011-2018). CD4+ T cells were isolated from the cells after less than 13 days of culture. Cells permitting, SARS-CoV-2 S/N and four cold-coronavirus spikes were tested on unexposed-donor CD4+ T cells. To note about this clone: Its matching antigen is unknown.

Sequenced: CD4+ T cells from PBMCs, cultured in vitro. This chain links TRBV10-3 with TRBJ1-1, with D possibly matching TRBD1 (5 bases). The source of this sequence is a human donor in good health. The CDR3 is CAISDPGGAFF. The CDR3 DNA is TGTGCCATCAGTGACCCCGGGGGAGCTTTCTTT.